This is a list of T cell receptor beta chains from one sample in a study of cytomegalovirus exposure and HLA in healthy donors. Generated by immunoSEQ multiplex PCR, the TCRdb table keeps only in-frame clones and is missing some. Here the sample spans about 170,000 clones, 70% to 90% being singletons. The specimen was PBMCs. These receptors were collected from a male donor in good health and CMV-seronegative. Both conserved end residues are part of each CDR3. Fields, in order: clone size, V gene, J gene, D gene, CDR3 DNA, CDR3 protein. The D gene is left open where the match is weak. Clone size is shown for a subset of rows, as once, few, many or a class of expanded clone.

.,TRBV28,TRBJ2-7,TRBD1,TGTGCCAGCAGACGACAGGGTTCAAGCTCCTACGAGCAGTACTTC,CASRRQGSSSYEQYF
.,TRBV5-4,TRBJ2-6,TRBD1,TGTGCCAGCAGCTTTAGACAGGGCCGCTCTGGGGCCAACGTCCTGACTTTC,CASSFRQGRSGANVLTF
.,TRBV7-2,TRBJ2-7,.,TGTGCCAGCAGCTCCAAACAGGGGGGGTACGAGCAGTACTTC,CASSSKQGGYEQYF
few,TRBV19,TRBJ1-2,TRBD1,TGTGCCAGTAGTACGACGGACAGGTCGGGATATGGCTACCCCTTC,CASSTTDRSGYGYPF
once,TRBV29-1,TRBJ1-2,.,TGCAGCGTTCCAATGGAGGGCAGTAACGGCTACACCTTC,CSVPMEGSNGYTF
.,TRBV9,TRBJ2-7,.,TGTGCCAGCAGCGTAGAGGCGGGCCCCTACGAGCAGTACTTC,CASSVEAGPYEQYF
.,TRBV18,TRBJ1-3,TRBD1,TGTGCCAGCTCAGCAGACAGGGTCTCTGGAAACACCATATATTTT,CASSADRVSGNTIYF
.,TRBV29-1,TRBJ2-6,.,TGCAGCGTTGCGGGCTCTGGGGCCAACGTCCTGACTTTC,CSVAGSGANVLTF
.,TRBV2,TRBJ1-5,TRBD1,TGTGCCAGCAGACCCCCGGGACAGGGCCCCTCTTATAGCAATCAGCCCCAGCATTTT,CASRPPGQGPSYSNQPQHF
.,TRBV6-5,TRBJ2-3,.,TGTGCCAGTGCGCCGGGAGTGGGAGATACGCAGTATTTT,CASAPGVGDTQYF
.,TRBV28,TRBJ2-7,.,TGTGCCAGCAGTCTAGACCGCGAGCAGTACTTC,CASSLDREQYF
.,TRBV7-9,TRBJ1-1,.,TGTGCCAGCAGCTGGTTCAAGGGAGGCACTGAAGCTTTCTTT,CASSWFKGGTEAFF
.,TRBV7-2,TRBJ2-3,TRBD2,TGTGCCAGCAGCTGGGGACTAGCGGGGGGGCCCGCAGATACGCAGTATTTT,CASSWGLAGGPADTQYF
.,TRBV7-2,TRBJ2-3,TRBD2,TGTGCCAGCAGCCTAGCGGGAGTTGGAATACCAGATACGCAGTATTTT,CASSLAGVGIPDTQYF
.,TRBV29-1,TRBJ2-7,TRBD2,TGCAGCGTTGGCGGGAGGGGTTACGAGCAGTACTTC,CSVGGRGYEQYF
.,TRBV5-1,TRBJ2-3,TRBD1,TGCGCCAGCAGCTTCGGACAGGGAACAGATACGCAGTATTTT,CASSFGQGTDTQYF
.,TRBV18,TRBJ1-1,.,TGTGCCAGCTCATTGACAGAGATGAACACTGAAGCTTTCTTT,CASSLTEMNTEAFF
.,TRBV11-2,TRBJ2-3,.,TGTGCCAGCAGCTTACAGGGTTTCGGCACAGATACGCAGTATTTT,CASSLQGFGTDTQYF
.,TRBV19,TRBJ2-2,.,TGTGCCAGCAGCATCCCCGGACTACCGAACACCGGGGAGCTGTTTTTT,CASSIPGLPNTGELFF
.,TRBV5-1,TRBJ2-1,TRBD2,TGCGCCAGCAGCTCTTCGACTAGCGTCAATGAGCAGTTCTTC,CASSSSTSVNEQFF
.,TRBV28,TRBJ2-6,.,TGTGCCAGCAGTTTAACGGGGTCTGGGGCCAACGTCCTGACTTTC,CASSLTGSGANVLTF
few,TRBV6-5,TRBJ1-2,TRBD1,TGTGCCAGCAGGGGACAGTTCTATGGCTACACCTTC,CASRGQFYGYTF
.,TRBV19,TRBJ2-2,.,TGTGCCAGTAGTTTCCCGGGAGAGACCGGGGAGCTGTTTTTT,CASSFPGETGELFF
few,TRBV4-3,TRBJ2-6,TRBD2,TGCGCCAGCAGCCAAGACAGGGTCCGGGAGGGCTCTGGGGCCAACGTCCTGACTTTC,CASSQDRVREGSGANVLTF
few,TRBV9,TRBJ1-6,TRBD1,TGTGCCAGCAGCGTCCGAGGGGGCGAGAATTCACCCCTCCACTTT,CASSVRGGENSPLHF
few,TRBV30,TRBJ1-2,.,TGTGCCTGGAGTACAGGCTCCTATGGCTACACCTTC,CAWSTGSYGYTF
.,TRBV30,TRBJ1-2,.,TGTGCCTGGAGTCTATACCCTCAGGCCAACTATGGCTACACCTTC,CAWSLYPQANYGYTF
.,TRBV27,TRBJ2-7,TRBD1,TGTGCCAGCAGTCCGGGGACAGCCGCTCGTTACGAGCAGTACTTC,CASSPGTAARYEQYF
once,TRBV10-2,TRBJ2-3,TRBD1,TGCGCCAGCGCCAGACAGGGGTGGACAGATACGCAGTATTTT,CASARQGWTDTQYF
few,TRBV19,TRBJ2-1,.,TGTGCCAGTAGTATCGGGAATGCCAATGAGCAGTTCTTC,CASSIGNANEQFF
.,TRBV7-2,TRBJ2-4,.,TGTGCCAGCAGCCCCCCCGCGGTTAAAAACATTCAGTACTTC,CASSPPAVKNIQYF
.,TRBV6-5,TRBJ2-2,.,TGTGCCAGCAGTTACTCAGACGGAGCCACCGGGGAGCTGTTTTTT,CASSYSDGATGELFF
.,TRBV7-3,TRBJ1-6,.,TGTGCCAGCAGCAGCCTGCAGGGGTATAATTCACCCCTCCACTTT,CASSSLQGYNSPLHF
.,TRBV27,TRBJ1-5,.,TGTGCCAGCAGTTTCCAGCCCGACAGTTACCAGCATTTT,CASSFQPDSYQHF
.,TRBV27,TRBJ2-5,TRBD2,TGTGCCAGCAGTCTCTCCAGGACTAGTGGGGAACAAGAGACCCAGTACTTC,CASSLSRTSGEQETQYF
.,TRBV18,TRBJ2-5,.,TGTGCCAGCTCACCACGGCAGGACCAAGAGACCCAGTACTTC,CASSPRQDQETQYF
.,TRBV11-2,TRBJ2-7,.,TGTGCCAGCAGCTTAATTGTGTTTCAGGGGACAACCTACGAGCAGTACTTC,CASSLIVFQGTTYEQYF
.,TRBV4-3,TRBJ2-7,.,TGCGCCAGCAGCCAAGCGGTGAGTGCGGGCACCTACGAGCAGTACTTC,CASSQAVSAGTYEQYF